These 20 T cell receptor beta chains share one sample of origin, sequenced in a study of immune evolution from preneoplasia to lung adenocarcinoma. TCRdb keeps only in-frame clones here, not all; method: immunoSEQ multiplex PCR. The sample lists just over 7,000 clones; under 85% were seen once. Sequencing input: FFPE adjacent normal lung tissue. The receptors derive from a person between 65 and 79 years old with lung adenocarcinoma.

The genes are TRBV7-9 and TRBJ2-3; D may be TRBD1 (7 bases). CDR1 and CDR2 from the germline V gene are SEHNR and FQNEAQ (reference sequence). V was cut by 4 bases and J by 2 bases, with 13 bases left in between. The CDR3 runs 15 residues. The CDR3 DNA sequence: TGTGCCAGCAGCTCCACAGGGGACTCCACAGATACGCAGTATTTT. Protein sequence: CASSSTGDSTDTQYF.

The gene calls are TRBV5-1 and TRBJ2-2, with 8 bases aligning to TRBD1. CDR1 and CDR2 from the germline V gene are SGHRS and YFSETQ. V lost 5 bases and J lost 9; bases outside the gene matches: 6. The CDR3 extends over 13 amino acids. This CDR3 reads CASRVGQAWELFF. The CDR3 DNA follows: TGCGCCAGCAGGGTGGGACAGGCCTGGGAGCTGTTTTTT.

In this sample, this clone turned up once. J is TRBJ1-2 and V is TRBV18; a possible D gene is TRBD1 (5 bases). The germline V gene encodes CDR1 KGHSH and CDR2 LQKENI. V dropped 0 bases and J dropped 3 bases, with 5 bases sitting between them. This CDR3 spans 13 amino acids. CDR3: CASSPPGDYGYTF. The CDR3 DNA is TGTGCCAGCTCACCACCAGGGGACTATGGCTACACCTTC.

The V and J genes are TRBV7-6 and TRBJ2-7, with unresolved D. The CDR3 runs 14 residues. Trimming took off 5 bases at V and 6 bases at J, with 17 bases between the two ends. The germline CDR1 and CDR2 sequences are SGHVS and FNYEAQ. The CDR3 bases are TGTGCCAGCAGCCGAAACCGGTTCAGTGGCGAGCAGTACTTC. Protein: CASSRNRFSGEQYF. The complete variable domain, with remaining parts taken from reference TRBV7-6 and TRBJ2-7, reads GAGVSQSPRYKVTKRGQDVALRCDPISGHVSLYWYRQALGQGPEFLTYFNYEAQQDKSGLPNDRFSAERPEGSISTLTIQRTEQRDSAMYRCASSRNRFSGEQYFGPGTRLTVT.

The count of this clone is one. V gene TRBV7-8 combines with J gene TRBJ1-1, with 10 bases that match TRBD1. Germline CDR1 SGHVS, CDR2 FQNEAQ. This CDR3 spans 15 amino acids. Trimming cost V 5 bases and J 5 bases; bases outside gene matches: 8. The CDR3 DNA reads TGTGCCAGCAGCGGGACCGGGACAGGGGAAACTGAAGCTTTCTTT. Amino acids: CASSGTGTGETEAFF.

This clone was seen more than once but under ten times. The chain couples TRBV19 to TRBJ2-7; D is undetermined. CDR1 LNHDA and CDR2 SQIVND come from the germline V gene (reference sequence). The CDR3 runs 13 residues. Trimming pared 3 bases from V and 6 bases from J, leaving 12 bases between. The CDR3 coding sequence is TGTGCCAGTAGTATCCGGGCTTCGAGCGAGCAGTACTTC. This translates into CASSIRASSEQYF.

The chain has TRBV19 and TRBJ1-5; tentative D call: TRBD1 (5 bases). Germline V gene lookup returns CDR1 LNHDA and CDR2 SQIVND (reference sequence). The germline V and J ends were trimmed by 0 bases and 0 bases, with 6 bases remaining between them. This CDR3 has 15 amino acids. DNA for the CDR3: TGTGCCAGTAGTATAGAGACAGATAGCAATCAGCCCCAGCATTTT. Translating gives CASSIETDSNQPQHF.

The V gene is TRBV5-1, the J gene TRBJ1-6, with D tentatively TRBD1 (6 bases). V was trimmed by 9 bases and J by 11 bases, leaving 9 bases between them. Germline CDR1 SGHRS, CDR2 YFSETQ. This CDR3 spans 10 amino acids. This chain's CDR3 is CATHRAPLHF. In DNA, the CDR3 is TGCGCCACCCACAGGGCACCCCTCCACTTT.

Concerning this clone: One junction end disagrees with the germline gene, perhaps due to a read error. This chain connects TRBV6-4 to TRBJ2-5; D gene uncertain. The germline CDR1 and CDR2 sequences are MRHNA and SNTAGT. There are 9 residues in the CDR3. CDR3 nucleotides: TGTGCCAGCAGTGACTCGAATCACTTC. Protein: CASSDSNHF.

This chain connects TRBV9 to TRBJ2-2; the match to TRBD2 covers 9 bases. V lost 0 bases to trimming and J lost 7 bases; unmatched junction nucleotides: 4. The CDR3 covers 15 residues. Germline V gene sequence: CDR1 SGDLS, CDR2 YYNGEE. In nucleotides, the CDR3 is TGTGCCAGCAGCGTAGACGGTAGCGGGGGCGGGGAGCTGTTTTTT. This sequence encodes CASSVDGSGGGELFF.

The chain links TRBV11-2 to TRBJ1-6, with 8 nucleotides matching TRBD1. From germline, CDR1 is SGHAT and CDR2 FQNNGV. With 0 bases clipped from V and 9 bases from J, the junction kept 4 bases outside the gene matches. The CDR3 contains 15 residues. In DNA, the CDR3 is TGTGCCAGCAGCTTAGATCTGGGACAGGCTTCACCCCTCCACTTT. Protein: CASSLDLGQASPLHF.

The V call is TRBV11-1, the J call TRBJ2-2; 7 nucleotides agree with TRBD1. Trimming took 8 bases from V and 4 from J; bases not matched to a gene: 10. The CDR3 is 15 amino acids. Germline assignment: CDR1 SGHAT and CDR2 FQDESV (reference sequence). The CDR3 DNA reads as TGTGCCAGCCGCCGGCAGGGGGATGGCACCGGGGAGCTGTTTTTT. It codes for CASRRQGDGTGELFF.

This sequence joins TRBV6-5 and TRBJ2-7; 7 nucleotides align to TRBD1. This CDR3 is 15 amino acids long. Trimming removed 5 bases from V and 2 bases from J; junction bases left unmatched: 9. CDR1 and CDR2 (germline): MNHEY, SVGAGI. Written as DNA, the CDR3 is TGTGCCAGCAGTATGACGCCAGGGGGAACCTACGAGCAGTACTTC. It codes for CASSMTPGGTYEQYF.

This chain joins TRBV28 and TRBJ2-5; 8 bases map to TRBD2. The CDR3 covers 16 residues. The germline gives CDR1 MDHEN, CDR2 SYDVKM. Trimming took 6 bases from V and 0 from J; bases not matched to a gene: 9. CDR3 in amino acids: CASSSSGGPHQETQYF. The CDR3 DNA reads TGTGCCAGCAGCTCCTCGGGGGGGCCGCACCAAGAGACCCAGTACTTC. The whole variable domain, remainder taken from reference TRBV28 and TRBJ2-5, is DVKVTQSSRYLVKRTGEKVFLECVQDMDHENMFWYRQDPGLGLRLIYFSYDVKMKEKGDIPEGYSVSREKKERFSLILESASTNQTSMYLCASSSSGGPHQETQYFGPGTRLLVL.

This rearrangement joins TRBV5-6 to TRBJ2-3, with TRBD2 matching over 12 bases. Germline CDR1 reads SGHDT; CDR2 reads YYEEEE. The CDR3 is made up of 16 amino acids. J lost 5 bases, V lost 0 bases, and 4 bases had no gene match. CDR3 nucleotides: TGTGCCAGCAGCTTGGGACTAGCGGGGGAGCTAGATACGCAGTATTTT. This sequence encodes CASSLGLAGELDTQYF.

This clone was detected a few times. This sequence joins TRBV5-4 and TRBJ1-4, with TRBD1 as a possible D gene (5 bases). Trimming shortened V by 1 base and J by 8 bases, and 12 bases separated the two germline ends. There are 14 residues in the CDR3. CDR1 is SGHNT, CDR2 YYREEE, per germline (reference sequence). The CDR3, as DNA: TGTGCCAGCAGCTTGTCCGGGGCGGGGGAAAAACTGTTTTTT. It translates to CASSLSGAGEKLFF.

The rearrangement links TRBV10-2 to TRBJ1-4; 7 nucleotides align to TRBD1. The germline gives CDR1 WSHSY, CDR2 SAAADI. V was clipped by 6 bases and J by 3 bases; unmatched bases: 7. The CDR3 extends over 15 amino acids. The CDR3 DNA is TGCGCCAGCAGGGAGACAGGGAGGGCTAATGAAAAACTGTTTTTT. This encodes CASRETGRANEKLFF.

V is TRBV5-1 and J is TRBJ1-2; no firm D call. The CDR3 covers 12 residues. Germline V gene sequence: CDR1 SGHRS, CDR2 YFSETQ. With 4 bases removed from V and 7 bases from J, the gap between germline ends came to 11 bases. The CDR3 reads CASSPPMGGYTF. CDR3 sequence (DNA): TGCGCCAGCAGCCCGCCTATGGGTGGCTACACCTTC.

CDR3 loop: CASSEDGGTGELFF. DNA for the CDR3: TGTGCCAGCAGTGAAGATGGGGGAACCGGGGAGCTGTTTTTT. V gene TRBV6-1 combines with J gene TRBJ2-2; D could derive from TRBD1 or TRBD2 (5 bases each). The germline V gene encodes CDR1 MNHNS and CDR2 SASEGT. The CDR3 is 14 residues long. Between the trimmed V and J ends, which lost 1 base and 5 bases, there was a span of 8 bases.

CDR3 in DNA: TGTGCCAGCTCACCGCGCCCGGGACTGGGAAATGAAAAACTGTTTTTT. Translation gives CASSPRPGLGNEKLFF. The chain employs TRBV18 and TRBJ1-4; TRBD1 might be the D (5 bases). Deletions cut 3 bases from V and 5 bases from J, with 16 bases between. CDR1 KGHSH and CDR2 LQKENI come from the germline V gene. The CDR3 has 16 amino acids. Full variable domain (missing parts from reference TRBV18 and TRBJ1-4): NAGVMQNPRHLVRRRGQEARLRCSPMKGHSHVYWYRQLPEEGLKFMVYLQKENIIDESGMPKERFSAEFPKEGPSILRIQQVVRGDSAAYFCASSPRPGLGNEKLFFGSGTQLSVL.